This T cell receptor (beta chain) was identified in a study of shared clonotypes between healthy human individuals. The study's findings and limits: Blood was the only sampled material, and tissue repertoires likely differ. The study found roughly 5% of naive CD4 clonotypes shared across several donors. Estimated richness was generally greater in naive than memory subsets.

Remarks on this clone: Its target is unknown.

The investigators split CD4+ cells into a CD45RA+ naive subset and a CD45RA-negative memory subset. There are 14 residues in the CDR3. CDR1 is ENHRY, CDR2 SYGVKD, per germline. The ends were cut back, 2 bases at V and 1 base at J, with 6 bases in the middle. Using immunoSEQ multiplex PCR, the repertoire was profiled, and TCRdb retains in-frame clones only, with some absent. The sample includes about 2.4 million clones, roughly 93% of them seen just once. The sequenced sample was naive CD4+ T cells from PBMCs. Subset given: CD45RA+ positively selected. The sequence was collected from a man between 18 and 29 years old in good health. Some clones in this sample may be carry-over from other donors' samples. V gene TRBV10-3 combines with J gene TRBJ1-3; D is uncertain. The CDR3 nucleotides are TGTGCCATCAGTGAGAGGGAATCTGGAAACACCATATATTTT. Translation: CAISERESGNTIYF.